The 18 T cell receptor beta chains listed next were all sequenced from one sample in a study of cytomegalovirus exposure and HLA in healthy donors. Primers: 60 Vbeta forward and 13 Jbeta reverse. Sequencing used immunoSEQ multiplex PCR; TCRdb keeps in-frame clones, though not all of them. Among about 150,000 clones, about 74% were seen once, and the ten largest hold roughly 4.5%. Specimen: PBMCs. The receptor source for this set is a man aged 18 to 35 in good health and CMV-seropositive.

V usage is TRBV5-6 and J usage is TRBJ2-7; D is perhaps TRBD2 (5 bases). CDR1 and CDR2 from the germline V gene are SGHDT and YYEEEE. The CDR3 length is 13 residues. Trimming took 4 bases from V and 4 from J, leaving 12 bases between them. CDR3 nucleotides: TGTGCCAGCAGCCCCCCGGGGTTGTACGAGCAGTACTTC. Amino acids: CASSPPGLYEQYF.

This clone was observed once. The V gene is TRBV6-1, the J gene TRBJ2-1; tentative D call: TRBD1 (7 bases). The CDR3 contains 15 residues. Trimming took off 2 bases at V and 6 bases at J, with 14 bases between the two ends. Germline V gene sequence: CDR1 MNHNS, CDR2 SASEGT. CDR3 DNA: TGTGCCAGCAGTGAACCCAGGGGGGCCCGCAATGAGCAGTTCTTC. This sequence encodes CASSEPRGARNEQFF.

This clone showed up just a few times. The chain combines TRBV5-1 with TRBJ2-5; TRBD2 matches at 13 bases. Trimming cost V 4 bases and J 0 bases; bases outside gene matches: 6. CDR3 length: 17 amino acids. Germline assignment: CDR1 SGHRS and CDR2 YFSETQ. The CDR3 nucleotides read TGCGCCAGCAGCGCGGGACTAGCGGGACCTTACCAAGAGACCCAGTACTTC. This codes for CASSAGLAGPYQETQYF.

The chain employs TRBV6-8 and TRBJ2-7; D may be TRBD2 (5 bases). Germline CDR1 is MNHGY and CDR2 is SAAAGT. The V end was cut by 2 bases, the J end by 1 base, with 18 bases between. This CDR3 comprises 17 residues. DNA for the CDR3: TGTGCCAGCAGTTACCCCGGGGTATGGTATCCATCCTACGAGCAGTACTTC. As protein: CASSYPGVWYPSYEQYF.

The rearrangement uses TRBV4-2 and TRBJ1-5, with TRBD1 as a possible D gene (5 bases). The germline gives CDR1 LGHNA, CDR2 YNFKEQ. The V and J ends lost 4 bases and 4 bases respectively, with 8 bases between them. The CDR3 covers 13 residues. The CDR3 nucleotides are TGTGCCAGCAGCCTATACAGGAATCAGCCCCAGCATTTT. Its translation: CASSLYRNQPQHF.

The rearrangement joins TRBV2 to TRBJ1-1; 7 bases are shared with TRBD1. The CDR3 is made up of 14 amino acids. The germline gives CDR1 SNHLY, CDR2 FYNNEI. The junction had 2 bases not matched to a gene; V was cut back by 1 base and J by 3 bases. CDR3 bases: TGTGCCAGCAGTGAAGGAGGGGGCCACACTGAAGCTTTCTTT. Its protein is CASSEGGGHTEAFF.

The table lists this clone with a few counts. The chain links TRBV7-9 to TRBJ2-7, with TRBD2 identical over 11 bases. The CDR3 consists of 14 residues. V gave up 8 bases and J gave up 2 bases; unmatched junction bases: 5. CDR1 SEHNR and CDR2 FQNEAQ come from the germline V gene (reference sequence). The CDR3 DNA reads TGTGCCAGCCGCGTTAGCGGGGGGGCCTACGAGCAGTACTTC. Translated: CASRVSGGAYEQYF.

The gene calls are TRBV14 and TRBJ1-2, with D possibly TRBD1 on 5 matching bases. This CDR3 is 16 amino acids long. Per the germline V gene, CDR1 is SGHDN and CDR2 is FVKESK. Trimming shortened V by 0 bases and J by 5 bases, and 16 bases separated the two germline ends. CDR3: CASSQEILPTAYGYTF. The CDR3 DNA sequence: TGTGCCAGCAGCCAAGAAATTTTGCCGACAGCGTATGGCTACACCTTC.

The chain joins TRBV9 to TRBJ2-1; 7 bases line up with TRBD2. The CDR3 length is 16 residues. Germline-derived CDR1 and CDR2 are SGDLS and YYNGEE. The ends lost 0 bases at V and 9 bases at J; junction bases unmatched: 12. The CDR3 protein is CASSVVGAGDVFEQFF. CDR3 sequence (DNA): TGTGCCAGCAGCGTAGTGGGTGCGGGAGATGTTTTTGAGCAGTTCTTC.

This chain uses TRBV4-3 with TRBJ2-1; possible D gene TRBD2, 6 bases. Germline lookup yields CDR1 LGHNA and CDR2 YSLEER. The V end was cut by 1 base, the J end by 7 bases, with 17 bases between. CDR3 length: 16 residues. CDR3 in DNA: TGCGCCAGCAGCCAAGGGTCCCCGGGCCGGGGGAATGAGCAGTTCTTC. Residues: CASSQGSPGRGNEQFF.

The chain recombines TRBV11-2 with TRBJ1-6; possibly TRBD1 for D (6 bases). The CDR3 is 16 amino acids. CDR1 and CDR2 (germline): SGHAT, FQNNGV. The ends were cut back, 5 bases at V and 5 bases at J, with 16 bases in the middle. CDR3 DNA: TGTGCCAGCAGCCCAAGGGCAGACAGGAATAATTCACCCCTCCACTTT. It specifies CASSPRADRNNSPLHF.

This chain uses TRBV28 with TRBJ2-3; unclear D gene. CDR3 length equals 16 residues. Germline V gene lookup returns CDR1 MDHEN and CDR2 SYDVKM. V lost 3 bases, J lost 1 base, and 14 bases lay in between. The CDR3 DNA follows: TGTGCCAGCAGTTTGGTAGAAATACTTGGCACAGATACGCAGTATTTT. Translating gives CASSLVEILGTDTQYF.

V and J are TRBV6-6 and TRBJ1-1; possibly TRBD1 for D (5 bases). The germline V gene encodes CDR1 MNHNY and CDR2 SVGAGI (reference sequence). Trimming took 5 bases from V and 5 from J, leaving 15 bases between them. The CDR3 loop spans 14 amino acids. Here the CDR3 DNA reads TGTGCCAGCAGTACCCGGGGGGAGGGGACTGAAGCTTTCTTT. This codes for CASSTRGEGTEAFF.

V usage is TRBV6-1 and J usage is TRBJ2-7, with 8 bases fitting TRBD1. Losses at the gene ends were 5 bases for V and 6 bases for J; bases not matched to a gene: 9. Germline lookup yields CDR1 MNHNS and CDR2 SASEGT. The CDR3 has 14 residues. Here the CDR3 reads CASSKDDRGIEQYF. As DNA, the CDR3 is TGTGCCAGCAGTAAAGATGACAGGGGCATCGAGCAGTACTTC.

The chain links TRBV20-1 to TRBJ1-1, with a weak D call TRBD1 (6 bases). The CDR3 loop spans 11 amino acids. Germline values: CDR1 DFQATT, CDR2 SNEGSKA (reference sequence). CDR3 region: CSASGATEAFF. The CDR3 DNA is TGCAGCGCATCAGGGGCCACTGAAGCTTTCTTT.

This chain connects TRBV27 to TRBJ2-7, with 13 positions matching TRBD2. CDR3 length: 16 residues. Trimming cost V 4 bases and J 1 base; bases outside gene matches: 4. Germline values: CDR1 MNHEY, CDR2 SMNVEV (reference sequence). The CDR3 DNA follows: TGTGCCAGCAGTTCCATGACTAGCGGGAGGTCCTACGAGCAGTACTTC. Encoded protein: CASSSMTSGRSYEQYF.

This clone appeared a few times. The chain is built from TRBV10-3 and TRBJ1-2; D unresolved. From germline, CDR1 is ENHRY and CDR2 SYGVKD. The CDR3 sequence is 10 residues long. Trimming removed 10 bases from V and 4 bases from J, with 7 bases in between. CDR3 region: CATGSYGYTF. As DNA, the CDR3 is TGTGCCACTGGCTCCTATGGCTACACCTTC.

This clone was recorded a few times. The chain links TRBV14 to TRBJ1-2; tentative D call: TRBD1 (5 bases). Germline V gene lookup returns CDR1 SGHDN and CDR2 FVKESK. The CDR3 runs to 22 residues. Trimming took off 0 bases at V and 6 bases at J, with 35 bases between the two ends. Here the CDR3 DNA reads TGTGCCAGCAGCCAAGATTTGCCAGTCACCATTTCGACAGATGGTGAACTTGATGGCTACACCTTC. Translation: CASSQDLPVTISTDGELDGYTF.